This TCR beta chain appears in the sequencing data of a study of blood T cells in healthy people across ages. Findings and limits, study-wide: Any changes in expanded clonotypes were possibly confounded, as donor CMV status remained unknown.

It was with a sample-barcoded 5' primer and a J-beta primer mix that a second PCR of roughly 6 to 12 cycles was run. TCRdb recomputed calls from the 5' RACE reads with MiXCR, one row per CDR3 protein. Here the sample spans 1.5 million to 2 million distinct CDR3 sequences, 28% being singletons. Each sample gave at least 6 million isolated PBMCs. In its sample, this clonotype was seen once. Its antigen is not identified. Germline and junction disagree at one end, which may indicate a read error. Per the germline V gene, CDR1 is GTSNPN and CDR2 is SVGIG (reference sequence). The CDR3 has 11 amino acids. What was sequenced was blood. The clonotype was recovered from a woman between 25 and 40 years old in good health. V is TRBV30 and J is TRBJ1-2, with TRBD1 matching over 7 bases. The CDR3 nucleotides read TGTGCCTGGAGGACAGGGAATGGCCACACCTTC. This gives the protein CAWRTGNGHTF.